This passage covers 15 T cell receptor beta chains from one sample sequenced in a study of shared clonotypes between healthy human individuals. The table came from immunoSEQ multiplex PCR; TCRdb's copy has only in-frame clones and leaves some out. Among 330,000 or so clones listed, 74% were seen once. Specimen: memory CD4+ T cells sorted from blood. The subset: CD45RA-negative fraction. Receptor source: a man aged 25 to 45 in good health.

This chain links TRBV30 with TRBJ2-3; 8 bases align to TRBD1. CDR1 is GTSNPN and CDR2 is SVGIG in the germline V gene (reference sequence). CDR3 size: 15 residues. Trimming at V came to 2 bases and at J to 3 bases, leaving 7 bases not matched to a gene. CDR3 coding DNA: TGTGCCTGGAGTCCCCAGGACAGGGTGACAGATACGCAGTATTTT. Its protein product is CAWSPQDRVTDTQYF.

The rearrangement joins TRBV5-1 to TRBJ1-4; the D is unclear. CDR3 length equals 15 residues. In germline, CDR1 is SGHRS, CDR2 YFSETQ. With 1 base removed from V and 5 bases from J, the gap between germline ends came to 12 bases. CDR3 in amino acids: CASSLRRIENEKLFF. CDR3 in DNA: TGCGCCAGCAGCTTGAGGCGGATAGAAAATGAAAAACTGTTTTTT.

The chain has TRBV7-8 and TRBJ1-1; perhaps TRBD1 as D (5 bases). CDR1 and CDR2 (germline): SGHVS, FQNEAQ. The CDR3 length is 16 residues. Trimming took off 1 base at V and 4 bases at J, with 16 bases between the two ends. DNA of the CDR3: TGTGCCAGCAGCTTAGGATTCACGATTGGGGCCACTGAAGCTTTCTTT. It translates to CASSLGFTIGATEAFF.

This clone was counted many times. The chain is built from TRBV21-1 and TRBJ1-3. TRBV21-1 is designated a pseudogene. The CDR3 sequence is 16 residues long. CDR3 nucleotides: TGTGCCAGCAAGAGGGGGGGCGCCCTCTCTGGAAACACCATATATTTT. Residues: CASKRGGALSGNTIYF.

The V call is TRBV6-6, the J call TRBJ2-5, with unresolved D. The CDR3 has 13 residues. Trimming cost V 5 bases and J 7 bases, with 14 bases left between them. CDR1 is MNHNY and CDR2 is SVGAGI in the germline V gene (reference sequence). In nucleotides, the CDR3 is TGTGCCAGCAGTACTCCGGACGGCGGGACCCAGTACTTC. Its protein product is CASSTPDGGTQYF.

The sample holds a few counts of this clone. V gene TRBV4-1 combines with J gene TRBJ2-3, with TRBD2 identical over 7 bases. The V and J ends lost 0 bases and 3 bases, in that order; junction bases with no gene match: 6. The CDR3 sequence is 16 residues long. In germline, CDR1 is MGHRA, CDR2 YSYEKL. The chain's CDR3 is CASSQDTGGRTDTQYF. CDR3 nucleotide sequence: TGCGCCAGCAGCCAAGATACGGGGGGAAGGACAGATACGCAGTATTTT.

V and J are TRBV15 and TRBJ2-1; 10 bases agree with TRBD2. Germline loops: CDR1 LNHNV, CDR2 YYDKDF (reference sequence). The CDR3 runs 16 residues. With V trimmed by 5 bases and J by 3 bases, 7 bases remained unmatched. The CDR3 is CATSGAGGPSYNEQFF. For the CDR3, the DNA is TGTGCCACCAGCGGAGCGGGGGGGCCCAGCTACAATGAGCAGTTCTTC.

The gene calls are TRBV14 and TRBJ2-2; D may be TRBD1 (6 bases). There are 14 residues in the CDR3. The germline CDR1 and CDR2 sequences are SGHDN and FVKESK. The ends were cut back, 4 bases at V and 4 bases at J, with 10 bases in the middle. CDR3 DNA sequence: TGTGCCAGCAGCCGGACAGTCTCCACCGGGGAGCTGTTTTTT. It specifies CASSRTVSTGELFF.

Only a few counts were recorded for this clone. The chain uses TRBV19 and TRBJ2-7; D gene unclear. CDR1 is LNHDA, CDR2 SQIVND, per germline (reference sequence). Trimming removed 7 bases at V and 1 base at J, with 17 bases between. This CDR3 is 15 amino acids long. CDR3 bases: TGTGCCAGTACCCTACAAGGCGTGGATTCCTACGAGCAGTACTTC. Translating it yields CASTLQGVDSYEQYF. The full variable domain, rest sourced from reference TRBV19 and TRBJ2-7, is DGGITQSPKYLFRKEGQNVTLSCEQNLNHDAMYWYRQDPGQGLRLIYYSQIVNDFQKGDIAEGYSVSREKKESFPLTVTSAQKNPTAFYLCASTLQGVDSYEQYFGPGTRLTVT.

This clone was detected a few times. V gene TRBV6-1 combines with J gene TRBJ2-1; the D gene is possibly TRBD2 (6 bases). V was clipped by 6 bases and J by 6 bases, with 9 bases between them. The CDR3 loop spans 12 amino acids. The germline V gene encodes CDR1 MNHNS and CDR2 SASEGT. CDR3 loop: CASRSLANEQFF. For the CDR3, the DNA is TGTGCCAGCAGGTCACTAGCCAATGAGCAGTTCTTC.

This clone was picked up one time. This chain joins TRBV18 and TRBJ2-3; TRBD2 aligns across 11 bases. With V trimmed by 3 bases and J by 4 bases, 3 bases remained unmatched. The CDR3 runs 15 residues. Germline values: CDR1 KGHSH, CDR2 LQKENI. The CDR3 loop reads CASSPSSGRSDTQYF. Written as DNA, the CDR3 is TGTGCCAGCTCACCTTCTAGCGGGAGGTCAGATACGCAGTATTTT.

The chain is built from TRBV5-4 and TRBJ2-5; no firm D call. The CDR3 contains 13 residues. Germline V CDR1 and CDR2: SGHNT, YYREEE (reference sequence). Trimming removed 0 bases at V and 7 bases at J, with 10 bases between. The CDR3 protein is CASSLVGIGTQYF. DNA of the CDR3: TGTGCCAGCAGCTTGGTAGGGATAGGGACCCAGTACTTC.

This clone has more than one count but fewer than ten. The chain uses TRBV6-6 and TRBJ2-1; 11 bases map to TRBD2. Germline V gene lookup returns CDR1 MNHNY and CDR2 SVGAGI (reference sequence). With 5 bases clipped from V and 7 bases from J, the junction kept 10 bases outside the gene matches. The length of the CDR3 is 16 residues. The CDR3 region has the DNA TGTGCCAGCAGTCACCGGGCGAGGACTAGCGGGAATGAGCAGTTCTTC. Translation: CASSHRARTSGNEQFF.

The chain joins TRBV2 to TRBJ2-2, with 7 bases fitting TRBD1. CDR3 size: 16 residues. Germline CDR1 SNHLY, CDR2 FYNNEI. Germline trimming cut 1 base from V and 3 bases from J; bases unmatched to any gene: 5. CDR3 in DNA: TGTGCCAGCAGTGAAGTGTGGGACAGTTACACCGGGGAGCTGTTTTTT. It is translated as CASSEVWDSYTGELFF. Full variable domain (outside the CDR3, taken from reference TRBV2 and TRBJ2-2): EPEVTQTPSHQVTQMGQEVILRCVPISNHLYFYWYRQILGQKVEFLVSFYNNEISEKSEIFDDQFSVERPDGSNFTLKIRSTKLEDSAMYFCASSEVWDSYTGELFFGEGSRLTVL.

This clone has just a few counts. The rearrangement uses TRBV4-1 and TRBJ1-3; TRBD1 matches at 7 bases. With 1 base clipped from V and 9 bases from J, the junction kept 12 bases outside the gene matches. In germline, CDR1 is MGHRA, CDR2 YSYEKL. The CDR3 sequence is 16 residues long. CDR3 in DNA: TGCGCCAGCAGCCAAGCGGATAAGACAGGGATGGTCACCATATATTTT. Its translation is CASSQADKTGMVTIYF.